The clone carrying this T cell receptor (beta chain) was seen at least ten times. This record comes from a study of T cells in Graves' hyperthyroidism and ophthalmopathy. Graves' hyperthyroidism is called stable when ophthalmopathy does not progress within 18 months. RNA transcripts provided the source from which TCR beta CDR3 regions were amplified. HTBI primers were employed in a first-round RT-PCR of the TCR CDR3. TCRdb used MiXCR to reprocess the multiplex PCR reads, holding one entry per CDR3 protein. The sample has 350,000 to 500,000 distinct CDR3 sequences, about an eighth seen once. The V and J ends lost 0 bases and 5 bases respectively, with 13 bases between them. Germline CDR1 is LGHDT and CDR2 is YNNKEL (reference sequence). The CDR3 runs to 16 residues.

This sequence was found in a woman between 18 and 29 years old with Graves' hyperthyroidism. This chain joins TRBV3-1 and TRBJ2-2; D is tentatively TRBD1 or TRBD2 (6 bases each). The sequencing input was blood. CDR3 sequence (DNA): TGTGCCAGCAGCCAAGAGCCTGGGGGGCGGACCGGGGAGCTGTTTTTT. Amino acid sequence: CASSQEPGGRTGELFF.